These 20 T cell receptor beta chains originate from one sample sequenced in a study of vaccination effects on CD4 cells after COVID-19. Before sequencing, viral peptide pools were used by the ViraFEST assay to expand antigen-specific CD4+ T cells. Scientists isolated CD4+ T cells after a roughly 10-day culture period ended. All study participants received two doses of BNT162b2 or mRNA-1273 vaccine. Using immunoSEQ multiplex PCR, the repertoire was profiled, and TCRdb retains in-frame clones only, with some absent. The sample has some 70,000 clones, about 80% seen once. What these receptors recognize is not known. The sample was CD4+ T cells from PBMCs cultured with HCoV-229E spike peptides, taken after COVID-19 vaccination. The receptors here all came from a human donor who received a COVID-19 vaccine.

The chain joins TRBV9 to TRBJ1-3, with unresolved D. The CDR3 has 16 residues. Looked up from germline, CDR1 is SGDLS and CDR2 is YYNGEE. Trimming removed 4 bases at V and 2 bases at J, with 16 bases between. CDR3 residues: CASSQVWQITGNTIYF. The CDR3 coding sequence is TGTGCCAGCAGCCAGGTTTGGCAGATAACTGGAAACACCATATATTTT. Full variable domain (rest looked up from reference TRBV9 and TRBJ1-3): DSGVTQTPKHLITATGQRVTLRCSPRSGDLSVYWYQQSLDQGLQFLIQYYNGEERAKGNILERFSAQQFPDLHSELNLSSLELGDSALYFCASSQVWQITGNTIYFGEGSWLTVV.

The CDR3 here is CASSQGPGAGGPEEQFF. The CDR3, as DNA: TGTGCCAGCAGCCAGGGACCTGGGGCGGGGGGGCCAGAGGAGCAGTTCTTC. The V gene is TRBV14, the J gene TRBJ2-1; TRBD2 matches at 9 bases. The germline gives CDR1 SGHDN, CDR2 FVKESK. The CDR3 is 17 amino acids. V lost 3 bases to trimming and J lost 10 bases; unmatched junction nucleotides: 16. Together with reference TRBV14 and TRBJ2-1, the CDR3 gives the full variable domain: EAGVTQFPSHSVIEKGQTVTLRCDPISGHDNLYWYRRVMGKEIKFLLHFVKESKQDESGMPNNRFLAERTGGTYSTLKVQPAELEDSGVYFCASSQGPGAGGPEEQFFGPGTRLTVL.

This chain's CDR3 is CASNTGQANNQPQHF. The DNA of the CDR3 is TGTGCCAGCAATACGGGACAGGCAAACAATCAGCCCCAGCATTTT. V is TRBV6-5 and J is TRBJ1-5, with TRBD1 matching 8 bases. With 7 bases clipped from V and 3 bases from J, the junction kept 8 bases outside the gene matches. There are 15 residues in the CDR3. CDR1 and CDR2 (germline): MNHEY, SVGAGI.

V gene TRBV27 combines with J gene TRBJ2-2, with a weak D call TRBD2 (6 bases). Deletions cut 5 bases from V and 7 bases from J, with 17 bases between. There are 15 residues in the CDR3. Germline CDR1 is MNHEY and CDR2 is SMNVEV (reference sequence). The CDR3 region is CASSVRWGGDGELFF. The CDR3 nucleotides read TGTGCCAGCAGTGTAAGGTGGGGAGGTGACGGGGAGCTGTTTTTT.

The CDR3 DNA follows: TGCGCCAGCAGCCAGGACAGGGGCGAGCAGTACGTC. This codes for CASSQDRGEQYV. The rearrangement joins TRBV5-1 to TRBJ2-7; 9 nucleotides align to TRBD1. CDR3 length equals 12 residues. The trim removed 4 bases at V and 6 bases at J, leaving 2 bases unmatched. The germline V gene encodes CDR1 SGHRS and CDR2 YFSETQ.

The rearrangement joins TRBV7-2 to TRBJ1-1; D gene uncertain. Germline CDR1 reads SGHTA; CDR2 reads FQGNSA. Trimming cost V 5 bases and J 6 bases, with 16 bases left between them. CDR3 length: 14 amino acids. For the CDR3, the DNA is TGTGCCAGCAGCCTTAGGACCAAGGGCCCTGAAGCTTTCTTT. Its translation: CASSLRTKGPEAFF.

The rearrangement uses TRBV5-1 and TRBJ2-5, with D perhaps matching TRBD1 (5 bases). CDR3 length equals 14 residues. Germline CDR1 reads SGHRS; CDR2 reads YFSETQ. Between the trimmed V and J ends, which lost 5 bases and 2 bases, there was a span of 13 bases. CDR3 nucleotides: TGCGCCAGCAGTCAAACAGGTAGTCAAGAGACCCAGTACTTC. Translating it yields CASSQTGSQETQYF.

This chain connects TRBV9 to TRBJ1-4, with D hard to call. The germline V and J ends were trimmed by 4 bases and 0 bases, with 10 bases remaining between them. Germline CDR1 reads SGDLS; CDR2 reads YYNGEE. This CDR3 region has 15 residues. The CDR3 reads CASSTGRATNEKLFF. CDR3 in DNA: TGTGCCAGCAGCACCGGACGGGCAACTAATGAAAAACTGTTTTTT. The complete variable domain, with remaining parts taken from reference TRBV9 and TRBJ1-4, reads DSGVTQTPKHLITATGQRVTLRCSPRSGDLSVYWYQQSLDQGLQFLIQYYNGEERAKGNILERFSAQQFPDLHSELNLSSLELGDSALYFCASSTGRATNEKLFFGSGTQLSVL.

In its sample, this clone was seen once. Written as DNA, the CDR3 is TGTGCCAGCAGTTACTCGCCGGGTCAAGAGACCCAGTACTTC. This encodes CASSYSPGQETQYF. The chain uses TRBV6-5 and TRBJ2-5; no firm D call. The V and J ends lost 0 bases and 2 bases respectively, with 7 bases between them. There are 14 residues in the CDR3. The germline CDR1 and CDR2 sequences are MNHEY and SVGAGI.

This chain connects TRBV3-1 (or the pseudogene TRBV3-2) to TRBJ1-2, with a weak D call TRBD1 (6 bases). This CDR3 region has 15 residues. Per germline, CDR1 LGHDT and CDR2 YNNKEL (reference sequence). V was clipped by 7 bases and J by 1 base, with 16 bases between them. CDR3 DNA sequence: TGTGCCAGCACAGCAGGGGACCTGAATAACTATGGCTACACCTTC. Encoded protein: CASTAGDLNNYGYTF.

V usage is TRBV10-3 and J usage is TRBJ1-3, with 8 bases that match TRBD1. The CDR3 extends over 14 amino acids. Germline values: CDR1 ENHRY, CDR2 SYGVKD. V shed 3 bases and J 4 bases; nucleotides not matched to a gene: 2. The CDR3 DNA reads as TGTGCCATCAGTGACCGGACAGGGGGAAACACCATATATTTT. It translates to CAISDRTGGNTIYF.

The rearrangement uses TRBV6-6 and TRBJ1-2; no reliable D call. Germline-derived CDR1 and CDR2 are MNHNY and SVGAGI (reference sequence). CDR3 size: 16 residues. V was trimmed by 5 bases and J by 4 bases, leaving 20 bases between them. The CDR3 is CASSPRGAETTYGYTF. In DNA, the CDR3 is TGTGCCAGCAGTCCCCGGGGAGCTGAGACTACCTATGGCTACACCTTC.

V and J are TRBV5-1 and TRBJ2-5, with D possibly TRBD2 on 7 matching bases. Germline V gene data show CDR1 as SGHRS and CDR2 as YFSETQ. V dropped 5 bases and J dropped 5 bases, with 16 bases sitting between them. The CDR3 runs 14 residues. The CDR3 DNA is TGCGCCAGCAGAGATGAGGGGGGGGTTGAGACCCAGTACTTC. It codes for CASRDEGGVETQYF.

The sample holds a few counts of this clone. The CDR3 region is CASSLVSGHLGGSYNSPLHF. The CDR3 nucleotides are TGCGCCAGCAGCTTGGTGTCAGGCCACCTTGGGGGCTCCTATAATTCACCCCTCCACTTT. V is TRBV5-1 and J is TRBJ1-6, with a tentative D call TRBD1 (5 bases). The CDR3 runs 20 residues. V lost 0 bases to trimming and J lost 0 bases, with 19 bases between them. Germline-derived CDR1 and CDR2 are SGHRS and YFSETQ.

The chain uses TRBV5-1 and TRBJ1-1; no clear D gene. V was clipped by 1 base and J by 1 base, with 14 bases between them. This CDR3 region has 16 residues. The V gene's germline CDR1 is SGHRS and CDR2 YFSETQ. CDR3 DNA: TGCGCCAGCAGCTTGTTCTTCGGCAGCGCGAACACTGAAGCTTTCTTT. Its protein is CASSLFFGSANTEAFF.

The chain's CDR3 is CSAMGTDTQYF. The CDR3 region has the DNA TGCAGTGCTATGGGCACAGATACGCAGTATTTT. The chain carries TRBV20-1 and TRBJ2-3; D gene ambiguous. The length of the CDR3 is 11 residues. Germline CDR1 and CDR2: DFQATT and SNEGSKA (reference sequence). V gave up 4 bases and J gave up 1 base, with 3 bases separating them.

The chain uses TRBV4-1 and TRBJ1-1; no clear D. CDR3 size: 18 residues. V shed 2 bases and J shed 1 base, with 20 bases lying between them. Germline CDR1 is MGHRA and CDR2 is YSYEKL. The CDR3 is CASSQTTEWVRQNTEAFF. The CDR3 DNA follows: TGCGCCAGCAGCCAAACCACAGAGTGGGTCAGGCAGAACACTGAAGCTTTCTTT.

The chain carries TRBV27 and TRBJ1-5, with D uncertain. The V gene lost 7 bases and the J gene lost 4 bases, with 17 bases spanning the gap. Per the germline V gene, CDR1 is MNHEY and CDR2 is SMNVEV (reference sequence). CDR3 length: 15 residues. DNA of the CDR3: TGTGCCAGCACGCCAACCGGGGTCCCTAATCAGCCCCAGCATTTT. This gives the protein CASTPTGVPNQPQHF.

The DNA of the CDR3 is TGTGCCAGCAGCTTAATTTCAGGGGGCCCAGATACGCAGTATTTT. Translating gives CASSLISGGPDTQYF. The rearrangement joins TRBV7-3 to TRBJ2-3, with 8 bases fitting TRBD1. Germline V gene sequence: CDR1 SGHTA, CDR2 FQGTGA. With 1 base clipped from V and 4 bases from J, the junction kept 4 bases outside the gene matches. This CDR3 is 15 amino acids long.

The CDR3 region has the DNA TGTGCCAGCAGCACCGGGACATCGTTCGCCGGGGAGCTGTTTTTT. This codes for CASSTGTSFAGELFF. The chain couples TRBV11-1 to TRBJ2-2; TRBD1 might be the D (6 bases). The CDR3 is made up of 15 amino acids. The germline CDR1 and CDR2 sequences are SGHAT and FQDESV (reference sequence). The V and J ends lost 5 bases and 6 bases respectively, with 16 bases between them.